Below, 22 T cell receptor beta chains from the same sample are listed, as sequenced in a study of blood T cell repertoires in COVID-19. TCRdb's table, derived via immunoSEQ multiplex PCR, lists solely in-frame clones and lacks some. The data contain 70,000 or so clones, 90% of them singletons. Sequencing input: peripheral blood. All receptors come from a human donor in a cohort sampled during active COVID-19.

The chain employs TRBV7-2 and TRBJ2-7; 12 bases are shared with TRBD2. This CDR3 has 15 amino acids. The germline CDR1 and CDR2 sequences are SGHTA and FQGNSA. The V gene end was trimmed by 1 base and the J gene end by 3 bases; junction bases not matched to a gene: 1. The chain's CDR3 is CASSLELAGGYEQYF. The CDR3 DNA is TGTGCCAGCAGCTTAGAACTAGCGGGAGGCTACGAGCAGTACTTC. Combining the CDR3 with reference TRBV7-2 and TRBJ2-7 gives the whole variable domain GAGVSQSPSNKVTEKGKDVELRCDPISGHTALYWYRQSLGQGLEFLIYFQGNSAPDKSGLPSDRFSAERTGGSVSTLTIQRTQQEDSAVYLCASSLELAGGYEQYFGPGTRLTVT.

The V and J genes are TRBV28 and TRBJ1-3; 7 bases map to TRBD1. The CDR3 totals 17 residues. Losses at the gene ends were 3 bases for V and 0 bases for J; bases not matched to a gene: 8. Per germline, CDR1 MDHEN and CDR2 SYDVKM. CDR3 protein: CASSFNRGPSSGNTIYF. Here the CDR3 DNA reads TGTGCCAGCAGTTTCAACAGGGGACCTAGCTCTGGAAACACCATATATTTT.

The chain combines TRBV7-2 with TRBJ1-5; TRBD1 is a possible D gene (5 bases). The CDR3 sequence is 16 residues long. Germline-derived CDR1 and CDR2 are SGHTA and FQGNSA. Deletions cut 5 bases from V and 1 base from J, with 15 bases between. CDR3 in amino acids: CASSRQGGNSNQPQHF. CDR3 nucleotide sequence: TGTGCCAGCAGCCGCCAGGGAGGGAACAGCAATCAGCCCCAGCATTTT.

J is TRBJ2-3 and V is TRBV7-2; 15 bases fit TRBD2. The CDR3 totals 15 residues. CDR1 and CDR2 from the germline V gene are SGHTA and FQGNSA. V lost 4 bases and J lost 6; bases outside the gene matches: 2. CDR3 in amino acids: CASSSGLAGGDTQYF. The CDR3 DNA is TGTGCCAGCAGCTCCGGACTAGCGGGAGGGGATACGCAGTATTTT.

The chain is built from TRBV7-6 and TRBJ1-6, with 8 bases aligning to TRBD1. Germline CDR1 and CDR2: SGHVS and FNYEAQ. The V segment lost 4 bases and the J segment 8 bases; nucleotides outside the gene matches: 7. CDR3 length: 15 amino acids. The chain's CDR3 is CASSSVPGQDSPLHF. The DNA of the CDR3 is TGTGCCAGCAGCTCCGTCCCGGGACAGGATTCACCCCTCCACTTT.

The sample holds one count of this clone. This chain joins TRBV27 and TRBJ2-1, with 8 bases identical to TRBD1. Germline V lookup: CDR1 MNHEY, CDR2 SMNVEV (reference sequence). Trimming removed 5 bases from V and 9 bases from J; junction bases left unmatched: 6. The CDR3 loop spans 13 amino acids. DNA for the CDR3: TGTGCCAGCAGTCTCGGACAGGGAAGTGAGCAGTTCTTC. It encodes CASSLGQGSEQFF.

The genes are TRBV7-8 and TRBJ2-1; 11 bases map to TRBD2. Germline values: CDR1 SGHVS, CDR2 FQNEAQ. The ends lost 7 bases at V and 8 bases at J; junction bases unmatched: 13. This CDR3 is 16 amino acids long. The CDR3 region has the DNA TGTGCCAGCACGATTCTGGTAGCGGGAGGGCCACATGAGCAGTTCTTC. Its translation: CASTILVAGGPHEQFF.

The genes are TRBV7-3 and TRBJ2-7; 9 positions match TRBD1. The CDR3 runs to 14 residues. CDR1 and CDR2 (germline): SGHTA, FQGTGA. J was trimmed by 3 bases and V by 2 bases; bases with no gene match: 2. The CDR3 DNA follows: TGTGCCAGCAGCTTAGGGACAGGGAGCTACGAGCAGTACTTC. Its protein is CASSLGTGSYEQYF. Full variable domain (rest looked up from reference TRBV7-3 and TRBJ2-7): GAGVSQTPSNKVTEKGKYVELRCDPISGHTALYWYRQSLGQGPEFLIYFQGTGAADDSGLPNDRFFAVRPEGSVSTLKIQRTERGDSAVYLCASSLGTGSYEQYFGPGTRLTVT.

The chain employs TRBV3-1 (or the pseudogene TRBV3-2) and TRBJ2-7, with D perhaps TRBD1 (6 bases). Per germline, CDR1 LGHDT and CDR2 YNNKEL (reference sequence). With 7 bases removed from V and 6 bases from J, the gap between germline ends came to 13 bases. This CDR3 has 12 residues. The CDR3: CASTGGRGEQYF. The CDR3 DNA reads as TGTGCCAGCACCGGCGGCAGGGGCGAGCAGTACTTC.

The rearrangement uses TRBV6-1 and TRBJ2-7; 9 positions agree with TRBD1. Germline V gene data show CDR1 as MNHNS and CDR2 as SASEGT. V shed 6 bases, J shed 5 bases, and the junction held 8 bases outside the gene matches. The CDR3 covers 14 residues. The CDR3 loop reads CASRSGQGGHEQYF. CDR3 bases: TGTGCCAGCAGATCGGGACAGGGAGGTCACGAGCAGTACTTC.

The gene calls are TRBV2 and TRBJ1-4, with D maybe TRBD1 (6 bases). V lost 6 bases to trimming and J lost 8 bases, with 13 bases between them. Germline V gene sequence: CDR1 SNHLY, CDR2 FYNNEI. CDR3 size: 13 residues. This CDR3 reads CASSPTGREKLFF. DNA of the CDR3: TGTGCCAGCAGCCCGACAGGACGCGAAAAACTGTTTTTT.

This clone was observed at least ten times. The CDR3, as DNA: TGTGCCAGTAGAATCGACAGGGCGGATGCAACTAATGAAAAACTGTTTTTT. Its translation: CASRIDRADATNEKLFF. This chain connects TRBV19 to TRBJ1-4, with 7 bases identical to TRBD1. Per the germline V gene, CDR1 is LNHDA and CDR2 is SQIVND (reference sequence). This CDR3 region has 17 residues. J lost 0 bases, V lost 6 bases, and 10 bases had no gene match.

The table lists this clone with a count of one. CDR3 sequence: CASSAPGQGVPYEQYF. The CDR3 coding sequence is TGTGCCAGCAGCGCTCCGGGACAGGGGGTCCCCTACGAGCAGTACTTC. The gene calls are TRBV28 and TRBJ2-7; 11 bases are a match to TRBD1. Trimming at V came to 6 bases and at J to 2 bases, leaving 9 bases not matched to a gene. Germline V gene data show CDR1 as MDHEN and CDR2 as SYDVKM. The CDR3 has 16 residues.

The rearrangement links TRBV6-5 to TRBJ2-7; 12 positions agree with TRBD1. V was pared by 6 bases and J by 6 bases, with 6 bases of the junction left unmatched. The CDR3 extends over 14 amino acids. Germline CDR1 is MNHEY and CDR2 is SVGAGI. The CDR3 bases are TGTGCCAGCAGGCGGGACAGGGGGCTTGGCGAGCAGTACTTC. This gives the protein CASRRDRGLGEQYF.

The gene calls are TRBV6-6 and TRBJ2-1; 7 bases agree with TRBD2. Germline V gene data show CDR1 as MNHNY and CDR2 as SVGAGI (reference sequence). The CDR3 contains 14 residues. Losses at the gene ends were 7 bases for V and 4 bases for J; bases not matched to a gene: 7. CDR3 in DNA: TGTGCCAGCACTCAAGCGGGGAAGTACAATGAGCAGTTCTTC. Its translation: CASTQAGKYNEQFF.

The gene calls are TRBV29-1 and TRBJ1-2; D not certain. V was cut by 1 base and J by 6 bases, with 6 bases left in between. From germline, CDR1 is SQVTM and CDR2 ANQGSEA. This CDR3 has 11 residues. The CDR3 DNA follows: TGCAGCGTTGAAGTACGCGATGGCTACACCTTC. Protein sequence: CSVEVRDGYTF.

The V call is TRBV7-2, the J call TRBJ1-3; maybe TRBD1 (6 bases). The V end lost 5 bases, the J end lost 3 bases, and 17 bases lay between the germline ends. The CDR3 covers 16 residues. Looked up from germline, CDR1 is SGHTA and CDR2 is FQGNSA. The CDR3 DNA reads TGTGCCAGCAGCGTTCCCGGGACACTTCTTGGAAACACCATATATTTT. This codes for CASSVPGTLLGNTIYF.

V is TRBV27 and J is TRBJ1-1; 8 nucleotides line up with TRBD1. The CDR3 has 15 amino acids. J was trimmed by 7 bases and V by 4 bases; bases with no gene match: 11. In germline, CDR1 is MNHEY, CDR2 SMNVEV (reference sequence). The CDR3 DNA sequence: TGTGCCAGCAGTTCGCCCGGGACAGGCTCACTTGAAGCTTTCTTT. It translates to CASSSPGTGSLEAFF.

The CDR3 nucleotides are TGTGCCAGCAGCTTAGCGGGAGACTCCTACAATGAGCAGTTCTTC. Translation gives CASSLAGDSYNEQFF. This chain uses TRBV7-8 with TRBJ2-1, with D possibly matching TRBD2 (5 bases). Trimming removed 0 bases from V and 0 bases from J, with 6 bases in between. Germline CDR1 SGHVS, CDR2 FQNEAQ. The CDR3 totals 15 residues.

V gene TRBV30 combines with J gene TRBJ1-5; 9 nucleotides match TRBD1. Germline V lookup: CDR1 GTSNPN, CDR2 SVGIG (reference sequence). The CDR3 contains 19 residues. V shed 1 base, J shed 2 bases, and the junction held 15 bases outside the gene matches. The CDR3 DNA follows: TGTGCCTGGAGTGCGTCTGGGACAGGGAAAGGGTATGGCAATCAGCCCCAGCATTTT. This encodes CAWSASGTGKGYGNQPQHF. Full variable domain (rest looked up from reference TRBV30 and TRBJ1-5): SQTIHQWPATLVQPVGSPLSLECTVEGTSNPNLYWYRQAAGRGLQLLFYSVGIGQISSEVPQNLSASRPQDRQFILSSKKLLLSDSGFYLCAWSASGTGKGYGNQPQHFGDGTRLSIL.

The CDR3 coding sequence is TGTGCCAGCAGTTACCTTCGACAGGGGCGGGGGACTGAAGCTTTCTTT. As protein: CASSYLRQGRGTEAFF. The chain is built from TRBV6-2 or TRBV6-3 and TRBJ1-1; 8 bases map to TRBD1. Germline V gene lookup returns CDR1 MNHEY and CDR2 SVGEGT. This CDR3 is built from 16 residues. Trimming cost V 2 bases and J 5 bases; bases outside gene matches: 10.

This chain links TRBV5-4 with TRBJ2-3, with D unresolved. The germline V gene encodes CDR1 SGHNT and CDR2 YYREEE (reference sequence). The CDR3 has 13 amino acids. V lost 6 bases and J 4 bases, leaving 12 bases between the germline ends. Written as DNA, the CDR3 is TGTGCCAGCAAAAGCGAAACCGCAGATACGCAGTATTTT. Its translation: CASKSETADTQYF.